This T cell receptor (beta chain) originates from a study of identical twins. General study results and limits: Analyses of zero insertions could be partly confounded by invariant MAIT and iNKT cells.

Every donor was a healthy Caucasian. On this clonotype itself: The antigen is not known.

TCRdb fed the 5' RACE reads into MiXCR, producing one record per CDR3 protein. The profile shows around 250,000 distinct CDR3 sequences, roughly an eighth of them singletons. The same data also went into a second study, on yellow fever vaccine responses in identical twins.

The sequence derives from a woman under 30 in good health. The sample comprised memory (CD45RO+) T cells sorted from blood.

The CDR3 sequence: CASSPASGGHRSHEQYF. DNA of the CDR3: TGTGCCAGCAGCCCCGCTAGCGGGGGCCACCGGTCCCACGAGCAGTACTTC. The V and J genes are TRBV14 and TRBJ2-7; 10 nucleotides align to TRBD2. Germline lookup yields CDR1 SGHDN and CDR2 FVKESK. CDR3 length: 17 residues. V dropped 4 bases and J dropped 5; count of bases not matched to a gene: 14.